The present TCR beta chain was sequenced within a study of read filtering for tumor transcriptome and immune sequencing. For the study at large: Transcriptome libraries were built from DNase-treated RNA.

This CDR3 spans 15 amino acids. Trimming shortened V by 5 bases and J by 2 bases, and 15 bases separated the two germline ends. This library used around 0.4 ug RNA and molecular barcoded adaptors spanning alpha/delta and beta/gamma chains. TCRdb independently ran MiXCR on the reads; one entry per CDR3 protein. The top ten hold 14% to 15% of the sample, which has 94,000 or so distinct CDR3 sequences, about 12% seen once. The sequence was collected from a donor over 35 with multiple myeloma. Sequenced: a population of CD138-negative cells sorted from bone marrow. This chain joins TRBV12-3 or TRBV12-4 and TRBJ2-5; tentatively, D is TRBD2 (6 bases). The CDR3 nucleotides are TGTGCCAGCAGTGAAGGAGGGGAGAAACAAGAGACCCAGTACTTC. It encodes CASSEGGEKQETQYF.